This record concerns one T cell receptor (beta chain) sequence. Produced via immunoSEQ multiplex PCR; TCRdb's table is partial and in-frame only. The sample includes roughly 220,000 clones, around 82% of them seen just once. The entry originates in a study of blood T cell repertoires in COVID-19. The CDR3 length is 13 residues. Germline trimming cut 5 bases from V and 8 bases from J; bases unmatched to any gene: 4. Germline V gene lookup returns CDR1 MNHNY and CDR2 SVGAGI (reference sequence). The sample comprised peripheral blood. The chain uses TRBV6-6 and TRBJ1-2; 11 nucleotides align to TRBD1. This clonotype originated in a woman between 65 and 79 years old with acute or convalescent COVID-19. The CDR3 here is CASSRTGGLGYTF. Here the CDR3 DNA reads TGTGCCAGCAGTAGGACAGGGGGCCTAGGCTACACCTTC.